Shown below are 32 T cell receptor beta chains from a single sample sequenced in a study of blood T cell repertoires in COVID-19. Assay used: immunoSEQ multiplex PCR; TCRdb lists only in-frame clones, some missing. This sample has almost 350,000 clones, with roughly 89% found just once. Sequences were obtained from peripheral blood. Source of these receptors: a woman aged 55-70 years with COVID-19, enrolled during active disease.

The gene calls are TRBV28 and TRBJ1-5; TRBD1 might be the D (5 bases). Germline assignment: CDR1 MDHEN and CDR2 SYDVKM. V was trimmed by 11 bases and J by 7 bases, leaving 18 bases between them. The CDR3 totals 13 residues. The CDR3 DNA sequence: TGTGCCCTCTCGCGGGGCAGCGGCCAGCCCCAGCATTTT. Amino acids: CALSRGSGQPQHF.

The J gene is TRBJ1-6, the V gene TRBV2, with TRBD1 matching over 9 bases. The CDR3 is 15 residues long. Germline CDR1 SNHLY, CDR2 FYNNEI. V shed 4 bases and J 2 bases; nucleotides not matched to a gene: 0. CDR3 nucleotide sequence: TGTGCCAGCAGTGGACAGGGGGCCTATAATTCACCCCTCCACTTT. Translation: CASSGQGAYNSPLHF.

The chain uses TRBV20-1 and TRBJ1-5; TRBD1 matches 7 bases. CDR1 and CDR2 from the germline V gene are DFQATT and SNEGSKA (reference sequence). The V segment lost 3 bases and the J segment 2 bases; nucleotides outside the gene matches: 7. This CDR3 is built from 15 residues. The CDR3 here is CSASKGARGNQPQHF. Written as DNA, the CDR3 is TGCAGTGCTAGTAAGGGGGCTCGGGGCAATCAGCCCCAGCATTTT.

The genes are TRBV6-5 and TRBJ1-2, with D possibly being TRBD1 (5 bases). V dropped 5 bases and J dropped 4 bases, with 17 bases sitting between them. CDR1 and CDR2 from the germline V gene are MNHEY and SVGAGI. The CDR3 sequence is 15 residues long. The CDR3 DNA reads TGTGCCAGCAGTCTCGACAGCCTCCCCAGCTATGGCTACACCTTC. Its protein is CASSLDSLPSYGYTF.

This clone appeared a single time. The J gene is TRBJ1-2, the V gene TRBV7-9; D is unresolved. Trimming shortened V by 6 bases and J by 0 bases, and 11 bases separated the two germline ends. The germline V gene encodes CDR1 SEHNR and CDR2 FQNEAQ (reference sequence). The CDR3 consists of 14 residues. The DNA of the CDR3 is TGTGCCAGCAGTACCCTAGAGGCTAACTATGGCTACACCTTC. This encodes CASSTLEANYGYTF.

The sample holds one count of this clone. This chain connects TRBV7-9 to TRBJ1-2; D is ambiguous. The V end lost 4 bases, the J end lost 8 bases, and 11 bases lay between the germline ends. The CDR3 sequence is 12 residues long. The germline V gene encodes CDR1 SEHNR and CDR2 FQNEAQ (reference sequence). The CDR3 region has the DNA TGTGCCAGCAGCTCAGGCCCAGGCGGCTACACCTTC. Translating gives CASSSGPGGYTF.

This clone was recorded once. The V gene is TRBV18, the J gene TRBJ1-5, with D possibly being TRBD1 (6 bases). Trimming took 3 bases from V and 3 from J, leaving 9 bases between them. From germline, CDR1 is KGHSH and CDR2 LQKENI. CDR3 length equals 14 residues. The CDR3 reads CASSPGQFNQPQHF. CDR3 sequence (DNA): TGTGCCAGCTCACCCGGACAGTTCAATCAGCCCCAGCATTTT.

V gene TRBV28 combines with J gene TRBJ2-1, with TRBD2 as a possible D gene (6 bases). Deletions cut 3 bases from V and 4 bases from J, with 13 bases between. The CDR3 has 15 residues. Germline V gene data show CDR1 as MDHEN and CDR2 as SYDVKM. The DNA of the CDR3 is TGTGCCAGCAGTTTTAGGGCAGGGAGGTACAATGAGCAGTTCTTC. This codes for CASSFRAGRYNEQFF.

V is TRBV6-4 and J is TRBJ1-2, with D unresolved. V gave up 0 bases and J gave up 8 bases, with 13 bases separating them. CDR1 is MRHNA and CDR2 is SNTAGT in the germline V gene. The CDR3 length is 14 residues. CDR3 amino acids: CASSDSEGRYGYTF. Here the CDR3 DNA reads TGTGCCAGCAGTGACTCGGAAGGGAGGTACGGCTACACCTTC.

The gene calls are TRBV19 and TRBJ1-3; D remains unclear. CDR1 and CDR2 from the germline V gene are LNHDA and SQIVND (reference sequence). The CDR3 is made up of 13 amino acids. Trimming pared 7 bases from V and 0 bases from J, leaving 7 bases between. CDR3 protein: CASTRGSGNTIYF. Written as DNA, the CDR3 is TGTGCCAGTACACGGGGCTCTGGAAACACCATATATTTT.

V is TRBV5-1 and J is TRBJ1-2, with 7 nucleotides matching TRBD1. With V trimmed by 3 bases and J by 0 bases, 2 bases remained unmatched. The CDR3 runs 14 residues. CDR1 and CDR2 from the germline V gene are SGHRS and YFSETQ. The CDR3 region is CASSSGTANYGYTF. For the CDR3, the DNA is TGCGCCAGCAGCTCCGGGACAGCTAACTATGGCTACACCTTC.

The chain uses TRBV5-4 and TRBJ1-5; a possible D gene is TRBD1 (5 bases). Germline CDR1 reads SGHNT; CDR2 reads YYREEE (reference sequence). Trimming took off 4 bases at V and 8 bases at J, with 16 bases between the two ends. CDR3 length: 14 amino acids. The CDR3 DNA is TGTGCCAGCAGCCGGGCGGGGCAGGGCAAGCCCCAGCATTTT. This sequence encodes CASSRAGQGKPQHF.

The chain recombines TRBV7-3 with TRBJ2-1, with TRBD2 matching over 8 bases. CDR1 and CDR2 from the germline V gene are SGHTA and FQGTGA. This CDR3 is built from 16 residues. V was clipped by 2 bases and J by 2 bases; unmatched bases: 5. CDR3 region: CASSLDGGVTYNEQFF. The CDR3 nucleotides read TGTGCCAGCAGCTTAGACGGGGGGGTTACCTACAATGAGCAGTTCTTC.

The chain is built from TRBV6-4 and TRBJ1-1; tentatively, D is TRBD1 (5 bases). The ends were cut back, 2 bases at V and 4 bases at J, with 20 bases in the middle. This CDR3 is 17 amino acids long. From germline, CDR1 is MRHNA and CDR2 SNTAGT. DNA for the CDR3: TGTGCCAGCAGTGACGCGTACCGGGGAGGCCAGGGCACTGAAGCTTTCTTT. Its translation: CASSDAYRGGQGTEAFF.

V is TRBV5-1 and J is TRBJ2-3, with D tentatively TRBD1 (6 bases). Germline CDR1 SGHRS, CDR2 YFSETQ. The length of the CDR3 is 13 residues. Between the trimmed V and J ends, which lost 4 bases and 1 base, there was a span of 7 bases. The CDR3 protein is CASSRQGTDTQYF. In nucleotides, the CDR3 is TGCGCCAGCAGCCGACAGGGCACAGATACGCAGTATTTT.

This chain links TRBV6-5 with TRBJ1-1, with 7 bases that match TRBD1. CDR1 is MNHEY and CDR2 is SVGAGI in the germline V gene. CDR3 length: 16 residues. V lost 4 bases and J lost 0; bases outside the gene matches: 8. The CDR3 reads CASSLRGGPMNTEAFF. The CDR3 DNA reads as TGTGCCAGCAGTTTGAGAGGGGGCCCCATGAACACTGAAGCTTTCTTT.

CDR3 DNA sequence: TGTGCCAGCAGTTTCGGGGGGGCCCTCACCGGGGAGCTGTTTTTT. The encoded protein is CASSFGGALTGELFF. V is TRBV5-5 and J is TRBJ2-2; 8 nucleotides agree with TRBD2. From germline, CDR1 is SGHKS and CDR2 YYEKEE (reference sequence). The CDR3 spans 15 residues. The J segment lost 4 bases and the V segment lost 5 bases, leaving 7 bases of the junction unmatched.

The chain combines TRBV2 with TRBJ1-2; the D is unclear. This CDR3 is built from 12 residues. V gave up 3 bases and J gave up 8 bases, with 10 bases separating them. CDR1 SNHLY and CDR2 FYNNEI come from the germline V gene. In DNA form, the CDR3 reads TGTGCCAGCAGTGATCTGGGAGCCGGCTACACCTTC. Translated, it gives CASSDLGAGYTF.

J is TRBJ1-4 and V is TRBV7-8, with D unclear. V was trimmed by 5 bases and J by 11 bases, leaving 9 bases between them. This CDR3 has 11 residues. Looked up from germline, CDR1 is SGHVS and CDR2 is FQNEAQ. In DNA, the CDR3 is TGTGCCAGCAGCCCAGGTTGGAAACTGTTTTTT. Translating gives CASSPGWKLFF. The full variable domain, with the rest looked up from reference TRBV7-8 and TRBJ1-4, is GAGVSQSPRYKVAKRGQDVALRCDPISGHVSLFWYQQALGQGPEFLTYFQNEAQLDKSGLPSDRFFAERPEGSVSTLKIQRTQQEDSAVYLCASSPGWKLFFGSGTQLSVL.

The gene calls are TRBV29-1 and TRBJ1-4; TRBD1 matches 7 bases. Trimming took 6 bases from V and 5 from J; bases not matched to a gene: 3. Germline V CDR1 and CDR2: SQVTM, ANQGSEA. The CDR3 spans 12 residues. In nucleotides, the CDR3 is TGCAGCGTGGGACAGAGGAATGAAAAACTGTTTTTT. Its translation is CSVGQRNEKLFF.

CDR3 sequence reads: CASSSLQGYTEAFF. The CDR3 coding sequence is TGTGCCAGCAGCAGTCTACAGGGATACACTGAAGCTTTCTTT. The V call is TRBV7-8, the J call TRBJ1-1, with D perhaps TRBD1 (6 bases). The germline CDR1 and CDR2 sequences are SGHVS and FQNEAQ. The CDR3 has 14 amino acids. Trimming removed 5 bases at V and 3 bases at J, with 13 bases between.

This chain joins TRBV3-1 (or the pseudogene TRBV3-2) and TRBJ1-2; D is undetermined. Trimming stripped 3 bases from V and 2 bases from J, with 7 bases between. The CDR3 totals 13 residues. The germline CDR1 and CDR2 sequences are LGHDT and YNNKEL (reference sequence). CDR3 protein: CASSQEGNYGYTF. Written as DNA, the CDR3 is TGTGCCAGCAGCCAGGAGGGAAACTATGGCTACACCTTC.

The chain couples TRBV5-6 to TRBJ1-3, with TRBD1 matching over 9 bases. The V gene end was trimmed by 0 bases and the J gene end by 15 bases; junction bases not matched to a gene: 7. The CDR3 is 13 amino acids. Germline-derived CDR1 and CDR2 are SGHDT and YYEEEE. CDR3 bases: TGTGCCAGCAGCTTGGGAGGGACAGGGATCGGATATTTT. Its translation: CASSLGGTGIGYF.

V gene TRBV5-4 combines with J gene TRBJ2-5, with a possible D match to TRBD1 (5 bases). Germline-derived CDR1 and CDR2 are SGHNT and YYREEE (reference sequence). The CDR3 consists of 15 residues. The V end lost 4 bases, the J end lost 2 bases, and 15 bases lay between the germline ends. The CDR3 loop is CASSPPRAEQETQYF. The CDR3 DNA reads TGTGCCAGCAGCCCCCCCAGGGCCGAGCAAGAGACCCAGTACTTC. The full variable domain, with the rest looked up from reference TRBV5-4 and TRBJ2-5, is ETGVTQSPTHLIKTRGQQVTLRCSSQSGHNTVSWYQQALGQGPQFIFQYYREEENGRGNFPPRFSGLQFPNYSSELNVNALELDDSALYLCASSPPRAEQETQYFGPGTRLLVL.

The chain has TRBV5-1 and TRBJ1-2, with D hard to call. This CDR3 has 16 amino acids. Trimming took 2 bases from V and 8 from J, leaving 22 bases between them. CDR1 is SGHRS and CDR2 is YFSETQ in the germline V gene. CDR3 DNA: TGCGCCAGCAGCTTCGGTCAGGCCCTTCAAGGTGGGGGCTACACCTTC. Translating gives CASSFGQALQGGGYTF.

The chain carries TRBV10-2 and TRBJ1-5; perhaps TRBD1 as D (5 bases). Trimming removed 6 bases at V and 2 bases at J, with 11 bases between. Germline V CDR1 and CDR2: WSHSY, SAAADI. The length of the CDR3 is 14 residues. In nucleotides, the CDR3 is TGCGCCAGCAGAAAGGGAGGGGGCAATCAGCCCCAGCATTTT. It translates to CASRKGGGNQPQHF.

The V call is TRBV19, the J call TRBJ1-5; D uncertain. CDR1 LNHDA and CDR2 SQIVND come from the germline V gene (reference sequence). V was clipped by 6 bases and J by 3 bases, with 9 bases between them. The CDR3 runs to 13 residues. This CDR3 is CASSEGPNQPQHF. Written as DNA, the CDR3 is TGTGCCAGTAGCGAGGGTCCCAATCAGCCCCAGCATTTT.

This clone was detected only once. V is TRBV28 and J is TRBJ1-4; 9 positions agree with TRBD1. Looked up from germline, CDR1 is MDHEN and CDR2 is SYDVKM. CDR3 length: 21 amino acids. V shed 6 bases, J shed 7 bases, and the junction held 27 bases outside the gene matches. CDR3 residues: CASSRPGTGFGISNRSEKLFF. The CDR3 coding sequence is TGTGCCAGCAGCCGTCCCGGGACAGGGTTTGGAATATCAAACCGTAGTGAAAAACTGTTTTTT.

The rearrangement uses TRBV6-5 and TRBJ1-2; TRBD1 is a possible D gene (5 bases). V gave up 6 bases and J gave up 4 bases, with 15 bases separating them. CDR3 size: 14 residues. CDR1 and CDR2 (germline): MNHEY, SVGAGI. CDR3 DNA: TGTGCCAGCAGCCGGACATCCTATAGCTATGGCTACACCTTC. Translated: CASSRTSYSYGYTF.

This sequence joins TRBV27 and TRBJ1-5; possible D gene TRBD1, 6 bases. The CDR3 length is 14 residues. The germline CDR1 and CDR2 sequences are MNHEY and SMNVEV (reference sequence). The V end lost 5 bases, the J end lost 4 bases, and 12 bases lay between the germline ends. In DNA, the CDR3 is TGTGCCAGCAGTCAAGGGGGACCTAATCAGCCCCAGCATTTT. It codes for CASSQGGPNQPQHF.

This rearrangement joins TRBV25-1 to TRBJ1-3, with D possibly being TRBD1 (5 bases). Germline V gene data show CDR1 as MGHDK and CDR2 as SYGVNS. This CDR3 region has 18 residues. Trimming left V 3 bases short and J 2 bases short, with 20 bases between. The CDR3 coding sequence is TGTGCCAGCAGTGAGACTCGGCTCACAGGAAACCCTGGAAACACCATATATTTT. It encodes CASSETRLTGNPGNTIYF.

On this clone itself: The same CDR3 can be traced to other DNA sequences in this sample. J is TRBJ2-7 and V is TRBV2, with a weak D call TRBD1 (6 bases). CDR1 and CDR2 from the germline V gene are SNHLY and FYNNEI. V was pared by 7 bases and J by 0 bases, with 13 bases between. The CDR3 has 14 residues. The CDR3 loop reads CASNRDGSSYEQYF. Here the CDR3 DNA reads TGTGCCAGCAACAGGGACGGAAGCTCCTACGAGCAGTACTTC.